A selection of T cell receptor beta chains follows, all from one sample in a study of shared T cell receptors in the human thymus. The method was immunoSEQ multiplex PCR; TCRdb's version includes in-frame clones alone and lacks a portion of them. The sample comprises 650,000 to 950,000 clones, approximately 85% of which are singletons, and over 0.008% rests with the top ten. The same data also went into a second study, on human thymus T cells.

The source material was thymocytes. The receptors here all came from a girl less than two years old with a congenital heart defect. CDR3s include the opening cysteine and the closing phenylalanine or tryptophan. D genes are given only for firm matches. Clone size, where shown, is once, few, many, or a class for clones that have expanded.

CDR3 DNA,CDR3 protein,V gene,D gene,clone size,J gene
TGTGCCAGCAGTTACTCCCCGGGGAGGGGGGCCACTGAAGCTTTCTTT,CASSYSPGRGATEAFF,TRBV6-5,NA,NA,TRBJ1-1
TGTGCCAGCAGCTTTGAACGGAAGGGGGCCCTTCCCGAGCAGTATTTT,CASSFERKGALPEQYF,TRBV5-4,TRBD1,once,TRBJ2-3
TGTGCCAGCAGCCACCAGGGCCATCAGCCCCAGCATTTT,CASSHQGHQPQHF,TRBV7-6,NA,NA,TRBJ1-5
TGTGCCAGCAGCAGGGCCAATGCCGAGCAGTACTTC,CASSRANAEQYF,TRBV2,NA,NA,TRBJ2-7
TGCGCCAGCAGCATACAGGGGGAAGAAAAACTGTTTTTT,CASSIQGEEKLFF,TRBV5-1,TRBD1,NA,TRBJ1-4
TGTGCCAGCAGCTCCCAACATGGGGCAGAATCCTACGAGCAGTACTTC,CASSSQHGAESYEQYF,TRBV7-9,NA,NA,TRBJ2-7
TGTGCCAGCAGCGCCCCAGGACAGGGGGCAAGAACAGATACGCAGTATTTT,CASSAPGQGARTDTQYF,TRBV27,TRBD1,few,TRBJ2-3
TGTGCCAGCAGGGGTATCGGGGGGCTTGGTGAAAAACTGTTTTTT,CASRGIGGLGEKLFF,TRBV27,NA,NA,TRBJ1-4
TGTGCCAGCAGCCAAGAGACGGCGGATCCTAGCACAGATACGCAGTATTTT,CASSQETADPSTDTQYF,TRBV4-2,NA,NA,TRBJ2-3
TGTGCCAGCAGCTCTGGACAGGGCGTCCACGAGCAGTACTTC,CASSSGQGVHEQYF,TRBV7-9,TRBD1,NA,TRBJ2-7
TGTGCCAGCAGTTACGGCGGGGGGGTCCAAGAGACCCAGTACTTC,CASSYGGGVQETQYF,TRBV6-5,TRBD2,NA,TRBJ2-5
TGTGCCAGCAGCCGAATAGGGGACAGTGCTTTCATGAACACTGAAGCTTTCTTT,CASSRIGDSAFMNTEAFF,TRBV25-1,TRBD1,NA,TRBJ1-1
TGTGCCAGCAGTCATAGACAGGGCCCCGGGTACACTGAAGCTTTCTTT,CASSHRQGPGYTEAFF,TRBV14,TRBD1,NA,TRBJ1-1
TGTGCCAGCAGTGAAGCGCTTGGTAGCGGGGAATCAAACGAGCAGTACTTC,CASSEALGSGESNEQYF,TRBV2,TRBD2,NA,TRBJ2-7
TGTGCCAGCAGCGTAGACTTGGGCCTCAATGAAAAACTGTTTTTT,CASSVDLGLNEKLFF,TRBV7-2,NA,NA,TRBJ1-4
TGTGCCAGTAGTATAGTGGGACAGGGGAACGGTGAGCAGTTCTTC,CASSIVGQGNGEQFF,TRBV19,TRBD1,NA,TRBJ2-1
TGCGCCAGCAGCTTGCAGCTGAGGCGGGGGTCGGGAGATACGCAGTATTTT,CASSLQLRRGSGDTQYF,TRBV5-1,TRBD2,NA,TRBJ2-3
TGCGCCAGCAGCCAAGCCCGGTGGGGGGGCAAGATAAGGACTGAAGCTTTCTTT,CASSQARWGGKIRTEAFF,TRBV4-1,NA,NA,TRBJ1-1
TGCGCCAGCAGCCAAGACGACAGTGAAGCTTTCTTT,CASSQDDSEAFF,TRBV4-3,NA,NA,TRBJ1-1
TGTGCCAGCAGTGCACGGGTGGCTGGGGCCAACGTCCTGACTTTC,CASSARVAGANVLTF,TRBV6-1,NA,NA,TRBJ2-6
TGTGCCAGCAGTTTGTTGGGAGGGGGGTTAGGGATAGGGGGGTGGACGAGGGAGCAGTACTTC,CASSLLGGGLGIGGWTREQYF,TRBV27,NA,NA,TRBJ2-7
TGCGCCAGCAGCGCTCTTGAGGAGAGGGGGCGCGAAGAGACCCAGTACTTC,CASSALEERGREETQYF,TRBV5-1,TRBD1,NA,TRBJ2-5
TGTGCCAGCAGCTTTGGGGACAGAATTTTCACAGATACGCAGTATTTT,CASSFGDRIFTDTQYF,TRBV11-2,TRBD1,NA,TRBJ2-3
TGTGCCAGCAGTCCTCCGACAGTACTATTC,CASSPPTVLF,TRBV27,NA,once,TRBJ2-7
TGTGCCAGCAGTGAACTTTGGGGGGACACTGAAGCTTTCTTT,CASSELWGDTEAFF,TRBV6-1,NA,NA,TRBJ1-1
TGCGCCAGCAGCCTGGCGCCGGGACAAGGGGATTGCACTGAAGCTTTCTTT,CASSLAPGQGDCTEAFF,TRBV5-1,NA,NA,TRBJ1-1
TGTGCCAGCAGTGAAGGGGGCCAGGGGATTAGGTTCGACAATCAGCCCCAGCATTTT,CASSEGGQGIRFDNQPQHF,TRBV6-1,NA,NA,TRBJ1-5
TGTGCCAGCACCGGACAGGGAACAAACTACGAGCAGTACTTC,CASTGQGTNYEQYF,TRBV5-5,TRBD1,NA,TRBJ2-7
TGTGCCAGCAGTTTATCGGGGGCCATCTATGGCTACACCTTC,CASSLSGAIYGYTF,TRBV27,NA,NA,TRBJ1-2
TGTGCCATCAGTGAGTCCCGGGTTGAAGCTTTCTTT,CAISESRVEAFF,TRBV10-3,NA,few,TRBJ1-1
TGTGCCATTGGCCCGGGACAGGCCCCCCTTTACTATGGCTACACCTTC,CAIGPGQAPLYYGYTF,TRBV19,TRBD1,NA,TRBJ1-2
TGTGCCAGCAGCTTAGTAAGGGGACATGCAACTAATGAAAAACTGTTTTTT,CASSLVRGHATNEKLFF,TRBV7-9,NA,few,TRBJ1-4
TGTGCCAGCAGTGACTATAGCGGGGGCTCCTACAATGAGCAGTTCTTC,CASSDYSGGSYNEQFF,TRBV25-1,TRBD2,NA,TRBJ2-1